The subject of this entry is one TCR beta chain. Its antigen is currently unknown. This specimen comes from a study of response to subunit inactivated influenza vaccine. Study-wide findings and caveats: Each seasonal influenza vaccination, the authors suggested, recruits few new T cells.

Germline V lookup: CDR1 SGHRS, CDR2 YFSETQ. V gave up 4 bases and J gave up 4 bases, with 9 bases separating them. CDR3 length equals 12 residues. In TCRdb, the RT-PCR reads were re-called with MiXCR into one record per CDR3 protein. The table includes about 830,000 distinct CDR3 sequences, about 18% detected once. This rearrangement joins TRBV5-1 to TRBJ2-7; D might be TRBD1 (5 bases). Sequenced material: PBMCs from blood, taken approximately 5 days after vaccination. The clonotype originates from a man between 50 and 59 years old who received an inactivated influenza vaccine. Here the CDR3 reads CASSTDIYEQYF. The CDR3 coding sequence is TGCGCCAGCAGCACGGACATATACGAGCAGTACTTC.